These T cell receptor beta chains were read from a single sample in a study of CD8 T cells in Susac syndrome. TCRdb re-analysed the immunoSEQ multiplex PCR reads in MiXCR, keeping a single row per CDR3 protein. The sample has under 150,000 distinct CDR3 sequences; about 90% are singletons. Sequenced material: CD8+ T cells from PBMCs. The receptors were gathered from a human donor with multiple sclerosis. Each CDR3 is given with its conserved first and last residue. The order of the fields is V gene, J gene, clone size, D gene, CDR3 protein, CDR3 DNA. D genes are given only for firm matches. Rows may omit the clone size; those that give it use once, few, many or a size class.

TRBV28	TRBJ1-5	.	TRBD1	CASSFRTGNQPQHF	TGTGCCAGCAGTTTTAGGACAGGTAATCAGCCCCAGCATTTT
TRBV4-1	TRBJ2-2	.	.	CASSQVPWGDGTGELFF	TGCGCCAGCAGCCAAGTCCCCTGGGGAGACGGAACCGGGGAGCTGTTTTTT
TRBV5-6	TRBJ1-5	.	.	CASSQGGQPQHF	TGTGCCAGCAGTCAGGGAGGACAGCCCCAGCATTTT
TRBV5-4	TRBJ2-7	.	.	CASSSVAGQDEQYF	TGTGCCAGCAGCTCCGTGGCGGGCCAGGACGAGCAGTACTTC
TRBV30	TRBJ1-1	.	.	CAWSHQGGTEAFF	TGTGCCTGGAGTCACCAAGGGGGCACTGAAGCTTTCTTT
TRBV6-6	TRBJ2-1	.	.	CASSYDASDNEQFF	TGTGCCAGCAGTTATGACGCTAGCGACAATGAGCAGTTCTTC
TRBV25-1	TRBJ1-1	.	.	CASGPGWTNTEAFF	TGTGCCAGCGGCCCAGGGTGGACAAACACTGAAGCTTTCTTT
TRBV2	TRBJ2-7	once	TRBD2	CASRTSGSPLYEQYF	TGTGCCTCCCGGACTAGCGGGAGTCCCCTCTACGAGCAGTACTTC
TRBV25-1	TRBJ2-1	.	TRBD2	CASGPALAGANEQFF	TGTGCCAGCGGTCCTGCACTAGCGGGAGCCAATGAGCAGTTCTTC
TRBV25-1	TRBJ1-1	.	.	CASSGQREGDTEAFF	TGTGCCAGCAGTGGCCAGAGGGAAGGTGACACTGAAGCTTTCTTT
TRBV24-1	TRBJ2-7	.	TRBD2	CATSDYGLAGGLGEQYF	TGTGCCACCAGTGATTATGGACTAGCGGGAGGATTGGGGGAGCAGTACTTC
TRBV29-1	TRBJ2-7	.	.	CSVVAVNAEQYF	TGCAGCGTTGTCGCTGTGAATGCAGAGCAGTACTTC
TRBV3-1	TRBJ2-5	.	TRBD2	CASSQRTSGSQETQYF	TGTGCCAGCAGCCAACGAACTAGCGGGAGCCAAGAGACCCAGTACTTC
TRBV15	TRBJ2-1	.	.	CATSRERSSYNEQFF	TGTGCCACCAGCAGAGAAAGGAGCTCCTACAATGAGCAGTTCTTC
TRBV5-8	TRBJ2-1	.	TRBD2	CASSLHLVVAGGNEQFF	TGTGCCAGCAGCTTACATCTTGTGGTAGCGGGAGGGAATGAGCAGTTCTTC
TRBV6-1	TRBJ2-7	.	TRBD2	CATKSGRISHEQYF	TGTGCCACTAAGAGCGGGAGGATCTCCCACGAGCAGTACTTC
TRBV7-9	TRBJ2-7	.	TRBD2	CASSLPTSGSHEQYF	TGTGCCAGCAGCTTACCGACTAGCGGGAGCCACGAGCAGTACTTC
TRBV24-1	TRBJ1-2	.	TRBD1	CATSDFRDREGYGYTF	TGTGCCACCAGTGATTTCCGGGACAGGGAAGGCTATGGCTACACCTTC